This TCR beta chain was recovered during a study of shared clonotypes between healthy human individuals (dated by TCRdb to the early 2020s). Regarding the study in general: The cohort included three men and a couple of women between 18 and 49 years of age. For each donor, CD4 naive and CD4 memory were each given three plates, CD8 naive was given two plates, and CD8 memory was given one plate. To estimate repertoire size and how much clonotype sharing occurs between individuals, the study deeply sequenced the blood TCR repertoires of five healthy adults. To increase sequencing depth and limit assay-specific biases, different laboratories used diverse techniques to prepare libraries and sequence TCR repertoires. Each donor's leukapheresis produced roughly between roughly 0.85 and 9.5 billion PBMCs.

Concerning this clone itself: The target of this receptor is not known. Base qualities are missing; no much larger clone stands one base away.

The donors were healthy, HIV-negative adults with no recently reported acute infections or vaccinations. Every donor was a Caucasian adult residing in Nashville, Tennessee, USA. Magnetic negative selection was used to enrich CD4+ T cells, after which naive cells were positively selected on CD45RA and the negative fraction became the memory subset. Blood was obtained by leukapheresis, after which PBMCs were separated by Ficoll-Histopaque density gradient centrifugation and cryopreserved in liquid nitrogen vapor phase. Analytical flow cytometry was used to check the purity and quantity of every magnetically sorted T cell population. Genomic DNA was isolated from every sorted fraction and measured by UV absorbance on a Nanodrop 2000c. What the study reported, not specific to this receptor: Because the study included a small number of donors, the genetic and exposure-history diversity represented was limited. Clonotypes shared by all four sorted-subset donors showed higher generation probabilities than non-shared clonotypes. Naive subsets generally had larger estimated clonotype richness than memory subsets did. Roughly 5% of naive CD4, around 3.5% of naive CD8, roughly 2.4% of memory CD4, and more than 0.35% of memory CD8 clonotypes were shared across several donors. Incomplete sequencing was indicated by rarefaction of sorted-subset datasets, despite the large sequencing depth. Sampling was limited to blood, and TCR repertoires in tissue likely differ from TCR repertoires in blood. Based on pairwise subsampling, the degree of clonotype sharing among donors was expected to be affected by sequencing depth.

The CDR3 goes from the cysteine to the phenylalanine over 15 residues. The only DNA kept is the CDR3, 45 bases in frame from the first base. Reading the germline V gene gives CDR1 SGHRS and CDR2 YFSETQ. Relative to germline, V is missing 5 bases and J is missing 9 bases, with 13 bases of the junction outside any gene match. TCR CDR3 regions were amplified from genomic DNA by multiplex PCR using the deep immunoSEQ assay. Extracted genomic DNA from each cell subset was spread evenly across all wells of several immunoSEQ 96-well plates, with each plate serving as a replicate. For sorted subsets, around 0.2 ug of genomic DNA, equivalent to around 31,000 T cell genomes, went into each replicate PCR. Purified libraries were quantified with a Qubit 3.0 fluorometer, sized on a Bioanalyzer 2100, and re-quantified with the KAPA Library Quantification kit. Every immunoSEQ 96-well plate was sequenced on a separate single-read 150-cycle Illumina NextSeq 550 flow cell. The authors' pipeline ran thus. Because the immunoSEQ output held only junctional sequences and lacked quality scores, the filtering could not match the filtering applied to full-length reads. To assign V/J genes and CDR3, sequences were annotated against IMGT germline references using PyIR, a Python wrapper for IgBLAST v1.9. Any read was removed if the V/J assignment was weak (E-value above 1e-6), the CDR3 was missing, or the read contained stop codons, out-of-frame junctions, or ambiguous translated residues. V3J clonotypes were defined as sequences sharing an identical inferred V gene, J gene, and CDR3 amino acid sequence. Percentage overlap between repertoires was calculated by dividing the number of shared unique clonotypes by the size of the smaller repertoire. Repertoire richness was assessed with RTK rarefaction, the Chao1 estimator, and Recon v2.1 estimates of unobserved clonotypes. For all TCRbeta clonotypes obtained by the gDNA method from a handful of donors, generation probabilities were computed with OLGA. In its TCRdb copy, this immuneACCESS table keeps in-frame sequences only and misses some clones. Where compared with another copy, unresolved V genes explain less than half of these, and the others have no known cause. That table supplies the V and J calls and clone size; D and trimming were determined from the DNA. Recorded for this sample are 2 million to 3 million clones; approximately 93% of them occurred a single time. The top ten clonotypes cover approximately 0.36% of the sample.

The sequencing sample was made of naive CD4+ T cells from PBMCs. In light of the paper, this sample's cell subset or site label describes: CD45RA+ positively selected. The receptor chain draws on TRBV5-1 and TRBJ2-1; TRBD2 lines up with 8 middle nucleotides. This receptor was obtained from a man aged 18-30 years in good health. Some clones in this sample may be carry-over from other donors' samples. The DNA is as follows: TGCGCCAGCAGGGTCCTCGGACTAGCTAGTAGTGAGCAGTTCTTC. Translated, it gives CASRVLGLASSEQFF.